This T cell receptor beta chain was identified in a study of identical twins. Study-wide results and caveats: Memory repertoires showed no such pattern, whereas abundant cord blood beta clonotypes carried fewer insertions. Models underestimated out-of-frame TCR alpha sharing in monozygotic twins. Rather than following the same donors, the conclusions depended on cross-sectional statistical analysis.

Comment on this clonotype: Its specificity is unknown.

Only healthy Caucasians were included as donors. TCRdb processed the 5' RACE reads anew with MiXCR; each CDR3 protein has one entry. Here the sample spans some 500,000 distinct CDR3 sequences, 9.6% being singletons. The CDR3 is made up of 14 amino acids. Germline V gene sequence: CDR1 SGHRS, CDR2 YFSETQ. Trimming took off 2 bases at V and 4 bases at J, with 11 bases between the two ends. This sample was also put to use in a study of yellow fever vaccine responses in identical twins.

The receptor's source is a woman younger than 35 in good health. The chain employs TRBV5-1 and TRBJ2-3; a weak D match, TRBD1 (6 bases). Sequencing was performed on PBMCs. CDR3 bases: TGCGCCAGCAGCTTCCTGGACAGAGCAGATACGCAGTATTTT. Translation gives CASSFLDRADTQYF.